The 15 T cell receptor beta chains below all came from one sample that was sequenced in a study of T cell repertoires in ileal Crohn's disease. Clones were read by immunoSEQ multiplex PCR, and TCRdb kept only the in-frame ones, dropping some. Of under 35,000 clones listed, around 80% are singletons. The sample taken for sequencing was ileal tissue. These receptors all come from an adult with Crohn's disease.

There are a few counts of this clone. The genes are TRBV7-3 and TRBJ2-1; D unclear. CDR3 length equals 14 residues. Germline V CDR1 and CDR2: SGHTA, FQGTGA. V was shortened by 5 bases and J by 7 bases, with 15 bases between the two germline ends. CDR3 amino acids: CASSPETLRNEQFF. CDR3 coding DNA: TGTGCCAGCAGCCCCGAGACCCTGCGGAATGAGCAGTTCTTC. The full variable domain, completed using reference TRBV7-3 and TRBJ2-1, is GAGVSQTPSNKVTEKGKYVELRCDPISGHTALYWYRQSLGQGPEFLIYFQGTGAADDSGLPNDRFFAVRPEGSVSTLKIQRTERGDSAVYLCASSPETLRNEQFFGPGTRLTVL.

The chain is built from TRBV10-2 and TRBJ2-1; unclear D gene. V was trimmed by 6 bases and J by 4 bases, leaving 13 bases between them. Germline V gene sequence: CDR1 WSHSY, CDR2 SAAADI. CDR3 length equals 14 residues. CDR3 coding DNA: TGCGCCAGCAGCGTACCGGGTGAATACAATGAGCAGTTCTTC. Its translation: CASSVPGEYNEQFF.

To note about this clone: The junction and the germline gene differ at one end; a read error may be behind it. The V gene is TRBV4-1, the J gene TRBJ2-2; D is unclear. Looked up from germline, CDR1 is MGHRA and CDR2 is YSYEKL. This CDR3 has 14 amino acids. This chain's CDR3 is CASSQDVQPGELFF. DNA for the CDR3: TGCGCCAGCAGCCAAGATGTACAGCCCGGAGAGCTGTTTTTT.

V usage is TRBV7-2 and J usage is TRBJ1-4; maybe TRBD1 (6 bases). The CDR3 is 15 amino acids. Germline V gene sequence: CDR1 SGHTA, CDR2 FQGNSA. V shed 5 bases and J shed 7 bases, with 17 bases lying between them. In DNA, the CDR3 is TGTGCCAGCAGCACATCCGGGGGGCGAGGTGAAAAACTGTTTTTT. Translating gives CASSTSGGRGEKLFF.

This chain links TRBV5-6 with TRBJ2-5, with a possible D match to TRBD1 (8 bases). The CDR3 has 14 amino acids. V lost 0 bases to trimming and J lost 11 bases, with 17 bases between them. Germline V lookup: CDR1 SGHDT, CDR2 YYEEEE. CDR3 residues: CASSLDRGGWEQYF. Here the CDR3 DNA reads TGTGCCAGCAGCTTGGACAGGGGGGGTTGGGAGCAGTACTTC.

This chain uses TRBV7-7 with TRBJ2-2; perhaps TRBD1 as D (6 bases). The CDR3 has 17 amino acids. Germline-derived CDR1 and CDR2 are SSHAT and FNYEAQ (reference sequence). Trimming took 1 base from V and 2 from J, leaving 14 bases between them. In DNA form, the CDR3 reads TGTGCCAGCAGCTTAGATTCCCGGACAGCAAACACCGGGGAGCTGTTTTTT. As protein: CASSLDSRTANTGELFF.

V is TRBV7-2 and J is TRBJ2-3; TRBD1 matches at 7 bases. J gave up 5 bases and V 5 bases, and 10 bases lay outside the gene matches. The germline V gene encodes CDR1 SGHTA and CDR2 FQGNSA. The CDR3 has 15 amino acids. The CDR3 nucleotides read TGTGCCAGCAGCACTGGAGACAGGGTAGGAGATACGCAGTATTTT. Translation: CASSTGDRVGDTQYF.

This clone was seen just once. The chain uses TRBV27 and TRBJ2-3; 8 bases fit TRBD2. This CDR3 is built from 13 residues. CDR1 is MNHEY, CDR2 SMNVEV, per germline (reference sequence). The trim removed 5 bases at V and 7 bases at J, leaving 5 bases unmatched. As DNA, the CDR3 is TGTGCCAGCAGTCCAGGACTAGCTTATACGCAGTATTTT. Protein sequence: CASSPGLAYTQYF.

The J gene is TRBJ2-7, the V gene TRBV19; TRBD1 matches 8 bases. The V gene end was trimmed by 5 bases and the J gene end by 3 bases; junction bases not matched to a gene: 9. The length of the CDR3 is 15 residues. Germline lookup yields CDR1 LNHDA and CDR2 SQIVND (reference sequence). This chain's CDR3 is CASSAGTGQVYEQYF. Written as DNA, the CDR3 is TGTGCCAGTAGTGCCGGGACGGGACAGGTCTACGAGCAGTACTTC.

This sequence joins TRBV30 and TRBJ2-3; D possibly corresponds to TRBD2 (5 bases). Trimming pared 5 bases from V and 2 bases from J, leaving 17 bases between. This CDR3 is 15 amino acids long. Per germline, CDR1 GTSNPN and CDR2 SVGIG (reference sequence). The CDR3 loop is CAWVGAAHSTDTQYF. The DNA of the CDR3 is TGTGCCTGGGTGGGAGCGGCGCACTCCACAGATACGCAGTATTTT.

CDR3 DNA: TGTGCCAGCAGCTTGGGGTTCGGTACTGAAGCTTTCTTT. This translates into CASSLGFGTEAFF. This chain joins TRBV5-6 and TRBJ1-1; D ambiguous. Trimming removed 0 bases from V and 5 bases from J, with 8 bases in between. From germline, CDR1 is SGHDT and CDR2 YYEEEE. This CDR3 has 13 residues.

Written as DNA, the CDR3 is TGTGCCAGCAGCTTGGGCTACGGGACTAGCGGCTACGAGCAGTACTTC. This sequence encodes CASSLGYGTSGYEQYF. The rearrangement links TRBV7-9 to TRBJ2-7; 11 bases map to TRBD2. The CDR3 covers 16 residues. With V trimmed by 3 bases and J by 3 bases, 7 bases remained unmatched. Per germline, CDR1 SEHNR and CDR2 FQNEAQ (reference sequence).

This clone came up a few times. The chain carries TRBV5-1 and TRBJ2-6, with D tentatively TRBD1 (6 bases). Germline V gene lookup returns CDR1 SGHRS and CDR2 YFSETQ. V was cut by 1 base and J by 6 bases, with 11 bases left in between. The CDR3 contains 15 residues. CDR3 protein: CASSLQGSEANVLTF. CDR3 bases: TGCGCCAGCAGCTTGCAGGGGTCAGAGGCCAACGTCCTGACTTTC.

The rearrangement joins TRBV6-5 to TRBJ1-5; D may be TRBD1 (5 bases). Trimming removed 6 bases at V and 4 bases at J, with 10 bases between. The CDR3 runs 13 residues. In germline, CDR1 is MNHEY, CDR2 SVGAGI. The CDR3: CASRPTVNQPQHF. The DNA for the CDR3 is TGTGCCAGCAGGCCGACAGTAAATCAGCCCCAGCATTTT.

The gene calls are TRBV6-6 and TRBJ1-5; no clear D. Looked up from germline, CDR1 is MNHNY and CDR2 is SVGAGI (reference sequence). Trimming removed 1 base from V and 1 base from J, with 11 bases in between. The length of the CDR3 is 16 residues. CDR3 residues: CASSYLRRRSNQPQHF. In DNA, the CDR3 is TGTGCCAGCAGTTACTTGCGGCGGCGAAGCAATCAGCCCCAGCATTTT.